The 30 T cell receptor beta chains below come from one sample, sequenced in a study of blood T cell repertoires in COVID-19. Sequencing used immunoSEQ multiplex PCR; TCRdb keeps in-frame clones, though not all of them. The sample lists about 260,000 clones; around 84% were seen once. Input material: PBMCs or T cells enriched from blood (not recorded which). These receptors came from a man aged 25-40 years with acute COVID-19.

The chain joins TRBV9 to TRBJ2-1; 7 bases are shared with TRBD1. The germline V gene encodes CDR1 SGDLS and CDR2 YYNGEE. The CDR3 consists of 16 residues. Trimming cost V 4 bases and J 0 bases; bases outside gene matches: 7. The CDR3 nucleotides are TGTGCCAGCAGCCCGGGACAGTCGAGCTCCTACAATGAGCAGTTCTTC. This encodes CASSPGQSSSYNEQFF.

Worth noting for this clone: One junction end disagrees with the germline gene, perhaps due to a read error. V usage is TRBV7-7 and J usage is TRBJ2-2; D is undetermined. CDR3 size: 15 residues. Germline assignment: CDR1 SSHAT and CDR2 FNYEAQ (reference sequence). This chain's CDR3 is CASSSSSGNTGELFF. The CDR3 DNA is TGTGCTAGCAGCTCTAGTTCCGGGAACACCGGGGAGCTGTTTTTT.

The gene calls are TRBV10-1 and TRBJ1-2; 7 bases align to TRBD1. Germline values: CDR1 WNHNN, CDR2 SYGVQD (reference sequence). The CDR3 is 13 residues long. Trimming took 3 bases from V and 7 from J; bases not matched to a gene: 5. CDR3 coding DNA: TGCGCCAGCAGTGACTCGGGACAGTTTGGCTACACCTTC. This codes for CASSDSGQFGYTF.

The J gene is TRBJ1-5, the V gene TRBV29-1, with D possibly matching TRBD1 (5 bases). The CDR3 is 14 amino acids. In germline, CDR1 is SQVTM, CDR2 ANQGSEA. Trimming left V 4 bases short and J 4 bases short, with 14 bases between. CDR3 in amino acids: CSVAGGAGNQPQHF. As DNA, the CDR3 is TGCAGCGTTGCGGGTGGGGCGGGGAATCAGCCCCAGCATTTT.

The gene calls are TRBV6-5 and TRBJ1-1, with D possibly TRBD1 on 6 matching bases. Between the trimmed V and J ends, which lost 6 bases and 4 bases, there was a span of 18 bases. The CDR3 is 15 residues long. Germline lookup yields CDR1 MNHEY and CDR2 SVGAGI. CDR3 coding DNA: TGTGCCAGCAGGGACAGAGGATCTAGGGGCACTGAAGCTTTCTTT. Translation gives CASRDRGSRGTEAFF.

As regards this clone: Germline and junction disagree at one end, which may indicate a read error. CDR3 bases: TGTGCCAGCAGCGCGGGTCCTATGAACACTGAAGCTTTCTTT. Translated: CASSAGPMNTEAFF. The chain recombines TRBV5-1 with TRBJ1-1; D call uncertain. This CDR3 has 14 amino acids. CDR1 SGHRS and CDR2 YFSETQ come from the germline V gene.

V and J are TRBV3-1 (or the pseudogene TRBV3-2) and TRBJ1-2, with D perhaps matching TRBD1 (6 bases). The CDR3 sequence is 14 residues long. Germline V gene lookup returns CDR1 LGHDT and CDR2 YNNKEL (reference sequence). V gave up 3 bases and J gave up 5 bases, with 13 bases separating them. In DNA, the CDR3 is TGTGCCAGCAGCCACGATAAGGGGGGGTATGGCTACACCTTC. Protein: CASSHDKGGYGYTF.

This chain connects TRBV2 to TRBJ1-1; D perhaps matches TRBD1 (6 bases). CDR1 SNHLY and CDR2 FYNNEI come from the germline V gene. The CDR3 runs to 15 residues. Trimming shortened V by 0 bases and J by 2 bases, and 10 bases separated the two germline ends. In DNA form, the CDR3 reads TGTGCCAGCAGTGAAGCCCTGACAGGAAACACTGAAGCTTTCTTT. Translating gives CASSEALTGNTEAFF.

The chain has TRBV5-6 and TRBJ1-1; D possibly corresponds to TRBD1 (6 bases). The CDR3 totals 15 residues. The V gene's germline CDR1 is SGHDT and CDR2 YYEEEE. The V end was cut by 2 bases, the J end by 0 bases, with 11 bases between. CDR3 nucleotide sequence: TGTGCCAGCAGCTTCAGGGGACGGATGAACACTGAAGCTTTCTTT. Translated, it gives CASSFRGRMNTEAFF.

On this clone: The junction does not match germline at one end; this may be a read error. The CDR3 DNA reads TGTGCCAGCAGCTTGGCTGTGGGCAGCCAAGAGACCCAGTACTTC. Its translation is CASSLAVGSQETQYF. The V and J genes are TRBV5-1 and TRBJ2-5, with D uncertain. The CDR3 covers 15 residues. Germline lookup yields CDR1 SGHRS and CDR2 YFSETQ.

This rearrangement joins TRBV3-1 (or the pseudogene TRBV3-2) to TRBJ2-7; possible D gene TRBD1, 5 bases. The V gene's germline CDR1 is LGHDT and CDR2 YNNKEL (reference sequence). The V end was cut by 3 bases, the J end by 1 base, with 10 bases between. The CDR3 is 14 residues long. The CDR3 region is CASSHRQGSYEQYV. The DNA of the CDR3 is TGTGCCAGCAGCCACCGGCAGGGTTCCTACGAGCAGTACGTC.

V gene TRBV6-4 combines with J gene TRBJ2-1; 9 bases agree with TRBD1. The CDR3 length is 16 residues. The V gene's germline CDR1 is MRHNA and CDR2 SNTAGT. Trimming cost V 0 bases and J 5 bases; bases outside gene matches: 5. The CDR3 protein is CASSDSRGTGNNEQFF. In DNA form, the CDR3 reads TGTGCCAGCAGTGACTCGAGGGGGACAGGGAACAATGAGCAGTTCTTC.

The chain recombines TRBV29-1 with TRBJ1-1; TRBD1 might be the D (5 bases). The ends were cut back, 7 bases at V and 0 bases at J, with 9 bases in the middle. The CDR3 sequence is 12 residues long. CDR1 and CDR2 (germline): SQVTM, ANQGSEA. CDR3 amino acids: CSARGLNTEAFF. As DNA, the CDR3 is TGCAGCGCAAGGGGCTTGAACACTGAAGCTTTCTTT.

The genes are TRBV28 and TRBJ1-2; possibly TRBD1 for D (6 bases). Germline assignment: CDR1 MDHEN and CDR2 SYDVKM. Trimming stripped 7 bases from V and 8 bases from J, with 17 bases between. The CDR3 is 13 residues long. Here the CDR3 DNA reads TGTGCCAGCACAGGGGACTCTAGCGGAGGCTACACCTTC. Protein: CASTGDSSGGYTF.

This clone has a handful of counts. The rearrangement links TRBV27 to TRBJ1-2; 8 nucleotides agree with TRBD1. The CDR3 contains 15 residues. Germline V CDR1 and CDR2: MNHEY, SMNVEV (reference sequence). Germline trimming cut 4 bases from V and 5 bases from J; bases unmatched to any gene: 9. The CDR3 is CASSSGGTGGYGYTF. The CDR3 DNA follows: TGTGCCAGCAGTTCCGGCGGGACAGGAGGATATGGCTACACCTTC.

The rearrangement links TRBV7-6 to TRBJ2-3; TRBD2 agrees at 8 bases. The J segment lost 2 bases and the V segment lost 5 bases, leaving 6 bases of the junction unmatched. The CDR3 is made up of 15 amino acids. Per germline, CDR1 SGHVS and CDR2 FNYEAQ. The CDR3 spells CASSPRGGDTDTQYF. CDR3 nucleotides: TGTGCCAGCAGCCCCCGGGGGGGGGACACAGATACGCAGTATTTT.

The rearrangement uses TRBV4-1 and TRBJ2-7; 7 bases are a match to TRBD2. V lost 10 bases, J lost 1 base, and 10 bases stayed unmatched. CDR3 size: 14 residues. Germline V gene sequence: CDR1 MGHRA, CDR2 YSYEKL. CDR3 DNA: TGCGCCAAGACGCAGCGGGGAGATTCCTACGAGCAGTACGTC. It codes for CAKTQRGDSYEQYV.

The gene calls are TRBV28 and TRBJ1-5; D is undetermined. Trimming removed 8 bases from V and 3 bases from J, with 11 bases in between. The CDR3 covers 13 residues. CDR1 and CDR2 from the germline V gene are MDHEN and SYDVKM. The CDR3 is CASEPRYNQPQHF. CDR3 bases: TGTGCCAGCGAACCCAGGTACAATCAGCCCCAGCATTTT.

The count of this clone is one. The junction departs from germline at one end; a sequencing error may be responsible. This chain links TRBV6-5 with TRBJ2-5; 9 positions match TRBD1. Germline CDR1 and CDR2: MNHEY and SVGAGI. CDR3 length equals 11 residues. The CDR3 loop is CGTGGRETQYF. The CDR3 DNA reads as TGCGGCACAGGGGGCCGGGAGACCCAGTACTTC.

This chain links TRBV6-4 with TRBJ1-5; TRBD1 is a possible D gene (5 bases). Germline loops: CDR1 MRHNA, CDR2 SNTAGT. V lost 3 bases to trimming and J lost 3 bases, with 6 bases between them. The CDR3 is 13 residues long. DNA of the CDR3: TGTGCCAGCAGTGAGACAGCCAATCAGCCCCAGCATTTT. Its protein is CASSETANQPQHF.

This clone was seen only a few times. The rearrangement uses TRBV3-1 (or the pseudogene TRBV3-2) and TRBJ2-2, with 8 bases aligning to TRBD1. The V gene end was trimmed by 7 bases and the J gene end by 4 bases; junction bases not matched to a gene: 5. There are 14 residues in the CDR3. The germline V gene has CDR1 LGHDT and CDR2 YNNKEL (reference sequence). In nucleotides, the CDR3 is TGTGCCAGCACCCAGGACAGGGCCACCGGGGAGCTGTTTTTT. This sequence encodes CASTQDRATGELFF.

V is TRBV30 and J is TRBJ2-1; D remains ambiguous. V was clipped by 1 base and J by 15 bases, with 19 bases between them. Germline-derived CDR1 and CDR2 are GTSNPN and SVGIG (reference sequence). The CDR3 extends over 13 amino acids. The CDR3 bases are TGTGCCTGGAGTGAGCCTCCCCAAGTTTACCCGTTCTTC. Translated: CAWSEPPQVYPFF.

In DNA, the CDR3 is TGTGCCAGCAGTCCCCGGGACAGGCCGAACACTGAAGCTTTCTTT. It encodes CASSPRDRPNTEAFF. V and J are TRBV27 and TRBJ1-1; 8 nucleotides match TRBD1. CDR1 and CDR2 from the germline V gene are MNHEY and SMNVEV (reference sequence). The CDR3 is made up of 15 amino acids. Trimming removed 5 bases from V and 1 base from J; junction bases left unmatched: 6.

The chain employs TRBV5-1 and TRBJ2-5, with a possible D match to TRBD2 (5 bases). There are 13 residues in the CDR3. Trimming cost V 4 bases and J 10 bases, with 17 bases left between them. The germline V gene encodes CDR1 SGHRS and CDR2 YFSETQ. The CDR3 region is CASSPGIEGNQYF. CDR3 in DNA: TGCGCCAGCAGCCCCGGGATCGAGGGAAACCAGTACTTC.

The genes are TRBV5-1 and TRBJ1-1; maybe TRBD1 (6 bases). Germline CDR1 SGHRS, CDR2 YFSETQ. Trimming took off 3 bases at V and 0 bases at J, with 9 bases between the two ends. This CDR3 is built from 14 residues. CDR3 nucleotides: TGCGCCAGCAGCTCTCCAGGGGTGAACACTGAAGCTTTCTTT. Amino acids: CASSSPGVNTEAFF. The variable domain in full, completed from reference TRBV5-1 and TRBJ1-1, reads KAGVTQTPRYLIKTRGQQVTLSCSPISGHRSVSWYQQTPGQGLQFLFEYFSETQRNKGNFPGRFSGRQFSNSRSEMNVSTLELGDSALYLCASSSPGVNTEAFFGQGTRLTVV.

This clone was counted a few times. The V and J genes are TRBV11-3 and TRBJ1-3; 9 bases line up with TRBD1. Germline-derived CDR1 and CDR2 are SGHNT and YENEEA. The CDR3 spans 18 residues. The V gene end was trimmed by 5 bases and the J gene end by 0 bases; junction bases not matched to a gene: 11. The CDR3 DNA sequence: TGTGCCAGCAGCCGTGGACAGGGGAAATCCCCCTCTGGAAACACCATATATTTT. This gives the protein CASSRGQGKSPSGNTIYF.

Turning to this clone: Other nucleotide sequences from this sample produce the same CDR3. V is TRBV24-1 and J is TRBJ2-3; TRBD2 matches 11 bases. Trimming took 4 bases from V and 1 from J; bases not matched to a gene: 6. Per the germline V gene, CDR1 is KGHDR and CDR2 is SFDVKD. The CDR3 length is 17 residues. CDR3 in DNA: TGTGCCACCAGTGACCCTGCGACTAGCGGGGGCACAGATACGCAGTATTTT. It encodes CATSDPATSGGTDTQYF.

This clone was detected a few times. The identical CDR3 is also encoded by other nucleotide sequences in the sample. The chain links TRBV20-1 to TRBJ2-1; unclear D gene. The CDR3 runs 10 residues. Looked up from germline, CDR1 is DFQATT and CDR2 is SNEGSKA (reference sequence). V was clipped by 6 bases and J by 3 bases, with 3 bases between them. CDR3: CSAGYNEQFF. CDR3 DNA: TGCAGTGCCGGCTACAATGAGCAGTTCTTC.

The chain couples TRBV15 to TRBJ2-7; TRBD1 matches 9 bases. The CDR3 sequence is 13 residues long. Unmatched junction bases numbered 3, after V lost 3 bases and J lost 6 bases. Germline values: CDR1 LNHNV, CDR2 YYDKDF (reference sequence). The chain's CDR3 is CATSSHRGPEQYV. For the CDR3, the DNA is TGTGCCACCAGCAGTCACAGGGGGCCCGAGCAGTACGTC.

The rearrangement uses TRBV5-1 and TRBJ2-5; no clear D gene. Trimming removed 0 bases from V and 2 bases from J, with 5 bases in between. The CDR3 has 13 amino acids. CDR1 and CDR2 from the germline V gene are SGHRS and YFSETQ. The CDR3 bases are TGCGCCAGCAGCTTGGCTTCTCAAGAGACCCAGTACTTC. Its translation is CASSLASQETQYF.